Listed here are 10 T cell receptor beta chains from one sample, sequenced in a study of radiotherapy plus CTLA-4 blockade in lung cancer. The data were produced by immunoSEQ multiplex PCR, yet TCRdb's version contains in-frame clones alone and is incomplete. The table has approximately 25,000 clones, 73% seen once. The starting material was peripheral blood, obtained from a patient treated with radiotherapy plus ipilimumab. These receptor sequences come from a human donor with non-small cell lung cancer who had stable disease on radiotherapy plus ipilimumab.

The rearrangement links TRBV19 to TRBJ2-6; 7 positions agree with TRBD2. Per the germline V gene, CDR1 is LNHDA and CDR2 is SQIVND (reference sequence). The CDR3 spans 17 residues. V shed 4 bases, J shed 2 bases, and the junction held 8 bases outside the gene matches. The CDR3 DNA is TGTGCCAGTAGTACCCTTGGGGGGGTGGCTGGGGCCAACGTCCTGACTTTC. Residues: CASSTLGGVAGANVLTF.

This chain joins TRBV7-9 and TRBJ2-5; 13 bases match TRBD2. Germline lookup yields CDR1 SEHNR and CDR2 FQNEAQ (reference sequence). Trimming took 3 bases from V and 7 from J; bases not matched to a gene: 5. This CDR3 comprises 15 residues. The CDR3 coding sequence is TGTGCCAGCAGCTTGGGGACTAGCGGGACGGGGACCCAGTACTTC. Protein product: CASSLGTSGTGTQYF.

The V and J genes are TRBV9 and TRBJ2-5; TRBD2 matches 14 bases. V lost 4 bases to trimming and J lost 5 bases; unmatched junction nucleotides: 7. The V gene's germline CDR1 is SGDLS and CDR2 YYNGEE. The CDR3 has 16 amino acids. In DNA, the CDR3 is TGTGCCAGCAGCTCCGGGACTAGCGGGAGCCGGGAGACCCAGTACTTC. It translates to CASSSGTSGSRETQYF.

This sequence joins TRBV6-1 and TRBJ2-5; TRBD2 is a possible D gene (6 bases). This CDR3 comprises 18 residues. V lost 1 base and J 5 bases, leaving 23 bases between the germline ends. From germline, CDR1 is MNHNS and CDR2 SASEGT. CDR3 amino acids: CASSEGEAKGRLRETQYF. Written as DNA, the CDR3 is TGTGCCAGCAGTGAAGGGGAGGCAAAAGGGAGGTTGCGGGAGACCCAGTACTTC.

This clone was detected a few times. The chain uses TRBV10-1 and TRBJ2-2; D is ambiguous. The CDR3 spans 16 residues. V shed 5 bases and J shed 1 base, with 14 bases lying between them. The germline gives CDR1 WNHNN, CDR2 SYGVQD (reference sequence). Here the CDR3 reads CASSKGISVNTGELFF. CDR3 DNA: TGCGCCAGCAGTAAGGGAATCAGCGTGAACACCGGGGAGCTGTTTTTT.

CDR3: CASSLVDRDRHTEAFF. The CDR3 bases are TGTGCCAGCAGCTTAGTTGACCGGGACCGCCACACTGAAGCTTTCTTT. The J gene is TRBJ1-1, the V gene TRBV7-9; tentative D call: TRBD1 (5 bases). Germline assignment: CDR1 SEHNR and CDR2 FQNEAQ (reference sequence). The CDR3 spans 16 residues. Between the trimmed V and J ends, which lost 1 base and 3 bases, there was a span of 15 bases. Based on the CDR3 plus reference TRBV7-9 and TRBJ1-1, the full variable domain is DTGVSQNPRHKITKRGQNVTFRCDPISEHNRLYWYRQTLGQGPEFLTYFQNEAQLEKSRLLSDRFSAERPKGSFSTLEIQRTEQGDSAMYLCASSLVDRDRHTEAFFGQGTRLTVV.

The rearrangement links TRBV30 to TRBJ2-5; D is unclear. This CDR3 is built from 12 residues. The V gene's germline CDR1 is GTSNPN and CDR2 SVGIG (reference sequence). V was pared by 0 bases and J by 0 bases, with 2 bases between. Here the CDR3 reads CAWSVNQETQYF. In DNA form, the CDR3 reads TGTGCCTGGAGTGTAAACCAAGAGACCCAGTACTTC.

The rearrangement joins TRBV7-4 to TRBJ2-7, with 7 bases lining up with TRBD2. The junction had 12 bases not matched to a gene; V was cut back by 1 base and J by 0 bases. There are 18 residues in the CDR3. Germline V gives CDR1 SGHVT, CDR2 SQSDAQ. The CDR3 sequence: CASSLVSSGYLHSYEQYF. CDR3 sequence (DNA): TGTGCCAGCAGCTTAGTGTCTAGCGGCTACCTCCACTCCTACGAGCAGTACTTC.

The chain joins TRBV7-8 to TRBJ2-1; D might be TRBD2 (7 bases). V was trimmed by 5 bases and J by 5 bases, leaving 19 bases between them. Germline V gives CDR1 SGHVS, CDR2 FQNEAQ. This CDR3 spans 16 amino acids. The CDR3 region has the DNA TGTGCCAGCAGCGGGGGCCCCGGGAGGTCGGACAATGAGCAGTTCTTC. This codes for CASSGGPGRSDNEQFF. The full variable domain, its missing parts supplied by reference TRBV7-8 and TRBJ2-1, is GAGVSQSPRYKVAKRGQDVALRCDPISGHVSLFWYQQALGQGPEFLTYFQNEAQLDKSGLPSDRFFAERPEGSVSTLKIQRTQQEDSAVYLCASSGGPGRSDNEQFFGPGTRLTVL.

The chain couples TRBV29-1 to TRBJ1-1, with D unclear. The CDR3 runs 13 residues. Germline V CDR1 and CDR2: SQVTM, ANQGSEA. Between the trimmed V and J ends, which lost 6 bases and 1 base, there was a span of 12 bases. The CDR3 DNA follows: TGCAGCGTCCCCGGGCCCGGGAACACTGAAGCTTTCTTT. Protein sequence: CSVPGPGNTEAFF.